A single sample gave rise to the 7 T cell receptor beta chains below, sequenced in a study of T cells in Graves' hyperthyroidism and ophthalmopathy. Researchers amplified the TCR beta CDR3 regions from RNA transcripts. When the TCR CDR3 underwent first-round RT-PCR, the HTBI primer set was used. TCRdb re-analysed the multiplex PCR reads in MiXCR, keeping a single row per CDR3 protein. Of 300,000 to 400,000 distinct CDR3 sequences listed, over 11% are singletons. Sequencing used blood. The source is an older woman with Graves' hyperthyroidism.

This clonotype showed up many times. The chain employs TRBV13 and TRBJ2-7, with D perhaps TRBD1 (6 bases). Germline CDR1 and CDR2: PRHDT and FYEKMQ (reference sequence). This CDR3 contains 11 residues. V lost 2 bases and J lost 10, with 9 bases in between. In DNA form, the CDR3 reads TGTGCCAGCAGCTTACGGACAGTTCAGTACTTC. It codes for CASSLRTVQYF.

This clonotype has a count of ten or more. The chain joins TRBV29-1 to TRBJ2-1, with TRBD2 identical over 8 bases. Germline V gives CDR1 SQVTM, CDR2 ANQGSEA. Trimming cost V 5 bases and J 10 bases; bases outside gene matches: 1. The CDR3 totals 10 residues. The CDR3 DNA is TGCAGCGTTTTAGCGGGGGAGCAGTTCTTC. This codes for CSVLAGEQFF.

This clonotype was picked up many times. V gene TRBV7-2 combines with J gene TRBJ2-7; 14 nucleotides align to TRBD2. CDR3 length: 15 amino acids. V dropped 6 bases and J dropped 2; count of bases not matched to a gene: 3. From germline, CDR1 is SGHTA and CDR2 FQGNSA. The chain's CDR3 is CASSSTSGRAYEQYF. In DNA, the CDR3 is TGTGCCAGCAGTTCGACTAGCGGGAGGGCCTACGAGCAGTACTTC.

This clonotype was seen many times. The chain couples TRBV9 to TRBJ2-7, with 11 bases lining up with TRBD2. With 3 bases clipped from V and 3 bases from J, the junction kept 5 bases outside the gene matches. The CDR3 has 15 residues. Germline V gene data show CDR1 as SGDLS and CDR2 as YYNGEE. The CDR3 nucleotides are TGTGCCAGCAGCGACGGGACTAGCGGTATCTACGAGCAGTACTTC. Encoded protein: CASSDGTSGIYEQYF.

This clonotype was seen at least ten times. This sequence joins TRBV13 and TRBJ1-1; D gene ambiguous. CDR1 is PRHDT and CDR2 is FYEKMQ in the germline V gene (reference sequence). Trimming shortened V by 8 bases and J by 1 base, and 11 bases separated the two germline ends. The CDR3 loop spans 13 amino acids. The CDR3 reads CASGPDGNTEAFF. DNA for the CDR3: TGTGCCAGCGGGCCGGACGGGAACACTGAAGCTTTCTTT.

This clonotype was counted at least ten times. The V gene is TRBV3-1, the J gene TRBJ2-1, with 10 bases lining up with TRBD2. J gave up 5 bases and V 8 bases, and 6 bases lay outside the gene matches. The CDR3 is made up of 14 amino acids. Germline V gives CDR1 LGHDT, CDR2 YNNKEL (reference sequence). The CDR3 loop is CASGRTSGNNEQFF. CDR3 bases: TGTGCCAGCGGACGGACTAGCGGCAACAATGAGCAGTTCTTC.

This clonotype showed up just a few times. One base away lies a much larger clone, so this may be a sequencing read error. The CDR3 here is CASSGTGGFSYGQYF. CDR3 bases: TGTGCCAGCAGTGGGACAGGGGGCTTCTCCTACGGGCAGTACTTC. The V call is TRBV2, the J call TRBJ2-7, with 11 bases that match TRBD1. CDR3 length: 15 residues. The V gene's germline CDR1 is SNHLY and CDR2 FYNNEI.